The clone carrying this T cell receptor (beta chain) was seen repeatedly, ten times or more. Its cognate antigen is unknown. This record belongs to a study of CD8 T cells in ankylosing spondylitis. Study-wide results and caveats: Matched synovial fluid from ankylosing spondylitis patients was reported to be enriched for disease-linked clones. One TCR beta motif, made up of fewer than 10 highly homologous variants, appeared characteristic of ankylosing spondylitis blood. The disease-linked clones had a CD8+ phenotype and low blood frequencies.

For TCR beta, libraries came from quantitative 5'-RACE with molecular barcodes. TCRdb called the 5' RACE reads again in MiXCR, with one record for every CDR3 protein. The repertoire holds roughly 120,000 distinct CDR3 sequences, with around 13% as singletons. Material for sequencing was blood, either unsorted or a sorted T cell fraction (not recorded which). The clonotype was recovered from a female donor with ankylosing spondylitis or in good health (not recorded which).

The CDR3 reads CASSWGTGGNQPQHF. The CDR3 nucleotides are TGCGCCAGCAGCTGGGGGACAGGGGGGAATCAGCCCCAGCATTTT. The chain uses TRBV5-1 and TRBJ1-5; 11 bases map to TRBD1. Germline V gene lookup returns CDR1 SGHRS and CDR2 YFSETQ. V was pared by 3 bases and J by 4 bases, with 3 bases of the junction left unmatched. This CDR3 has 15 residues.